This T cell receptor (beta chain) was captured in a study of cytomegalovirus exposure and HLA in healthy donors. Broader study findings: Sequencing likely generated an artifact that appeared as a cluster of highly shared sequence variants. Researchers reported in a later analysis that a missense DCLRE1C variant was tied to TCR beta V- and J-gene trimming. Later on, an analysis found that several of the most significant clusters appeared to be linked to common viral pathogens, which included parvovirus B19.

The PCR was carried out with 60 Vbeta primers and 13 Jbeta primers. The data were produced by immunoSEQ multiplex PCR, yet TCRdb's version contains in-frame clones alone and is incomplete. The sample consists of approximately 180,000 clones, about 90% of them appearing once. For this clone: The antigen remains undetermined.

Sequencing was carried out using PBMCs. The clonotype was recovered from a girl under three years old in good health and CMV-seronegative.

The CDR3 here is CASSLVGTLPGYGYTF. The CDR3 DNA sequence: TGTGCCAGCAGCTTAGTCGGGACACTCCCAGGCTATGGCTACACCTTC. V gene TRBV7-9 combines with J gene TRBJ1-2; TRBD1 is a possible D gene (6 bases). The V and J ends lost 1 base and 4 bases respectively, with 16 bases between them. The CDR3 runs to 16 residues. Germline-derived CDR1 and CDR2 are SEHNR and FQNEAQ (reference sequence).